This T cell receptor beta chain was profiled in a study of cytomegalovirus exposure and HLA in healthy donors. TCRdb's table, derived via immunoSEQ multiplex PCR, lists solely in-frame clones and lacks some. The table records under 75,000 clones, around four fifths of them present only once. Trimming left V 5 bases short and J 2 bases short, with 16 bases between. Germline V gene sequence: CDR1 SGHAT, CDR2 FQNNGV. The CDR3 spans 16 residues. Worth noting for this clone: What it binds is unknown.

Study-wide results and caveats: Cytomegalovirus association was listed for 164 TCR beta chains. Subsequent analysis of the 110 or so validation repertoires found a tendency for first-cohort TCR clusters to co-occur. It was reportedly the case that the classifier diagnosed cytomegalovirus status with high specificity and sensitivity. In vitro experiments confirmed that a few CMV-associated chains were specific for CMV antigens.

This receptor was identified in a man aged 25 to 40 in good health and CMV-seronegative. Sequenced sample: PBMCs. The rearrangement uses TRBV11-2 and TRBJ1-5; D perhaps matches TRBD1 (6 bases). The CDR3 spells CASSPRAAGGNQPQHF. DNA of the CDR3: TGTGCCAGCAGCCCAAGAGCAGCAGGGGGCAATCAGCCCCAGCATTTT.